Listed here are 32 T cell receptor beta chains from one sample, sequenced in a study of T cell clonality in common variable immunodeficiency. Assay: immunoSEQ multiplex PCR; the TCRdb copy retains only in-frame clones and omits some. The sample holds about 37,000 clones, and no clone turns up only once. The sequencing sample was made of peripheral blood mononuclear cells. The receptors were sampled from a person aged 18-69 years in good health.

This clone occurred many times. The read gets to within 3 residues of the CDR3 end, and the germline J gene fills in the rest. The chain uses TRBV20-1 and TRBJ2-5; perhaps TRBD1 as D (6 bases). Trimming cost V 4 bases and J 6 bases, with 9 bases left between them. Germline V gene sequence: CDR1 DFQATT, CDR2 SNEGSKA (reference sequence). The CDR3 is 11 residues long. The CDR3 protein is CSAIDRQTQYF. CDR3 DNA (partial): TGCAGTGCTATAGACAGGCAGACC.

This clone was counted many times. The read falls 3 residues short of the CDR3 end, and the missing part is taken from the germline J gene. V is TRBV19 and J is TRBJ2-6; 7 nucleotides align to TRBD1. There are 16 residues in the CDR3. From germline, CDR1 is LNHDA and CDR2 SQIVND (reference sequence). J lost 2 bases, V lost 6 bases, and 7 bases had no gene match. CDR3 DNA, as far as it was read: TGTGCCAGTAGCAGATACAGGGGAACTGGGGCCAACGTC. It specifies CASSRYRGTGANV. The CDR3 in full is CASSRYRGTGANVLTF.

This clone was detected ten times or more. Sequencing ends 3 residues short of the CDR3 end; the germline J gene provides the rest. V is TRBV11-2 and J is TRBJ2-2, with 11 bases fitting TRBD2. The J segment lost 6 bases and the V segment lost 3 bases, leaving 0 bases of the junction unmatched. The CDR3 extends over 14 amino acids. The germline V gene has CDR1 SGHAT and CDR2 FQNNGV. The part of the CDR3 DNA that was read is TGTGCCAGCAGCTTTAGCGGGAGGGCCGGGGAG. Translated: CASSFSGRAGE. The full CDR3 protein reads CASSFSGRAGELFF.

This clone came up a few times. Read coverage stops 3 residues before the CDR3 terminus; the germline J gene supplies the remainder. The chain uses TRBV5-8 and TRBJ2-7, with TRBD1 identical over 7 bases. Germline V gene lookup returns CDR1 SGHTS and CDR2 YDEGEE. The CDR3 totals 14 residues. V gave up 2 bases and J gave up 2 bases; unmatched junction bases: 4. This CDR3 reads CASSLVGGPYEQYF. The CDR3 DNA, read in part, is TGTGCCAGCAGCTTAGTAGGGGGCCCCTACGAG.

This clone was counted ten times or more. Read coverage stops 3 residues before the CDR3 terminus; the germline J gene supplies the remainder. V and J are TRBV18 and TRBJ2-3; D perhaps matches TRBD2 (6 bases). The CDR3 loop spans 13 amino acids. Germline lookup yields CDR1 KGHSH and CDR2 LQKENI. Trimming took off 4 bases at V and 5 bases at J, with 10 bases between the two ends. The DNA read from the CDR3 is TGTGCCAGCTCACTCCGGACTATAGATACG. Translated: CASSLRTIDT. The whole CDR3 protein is CASSLRTIDTQYF.

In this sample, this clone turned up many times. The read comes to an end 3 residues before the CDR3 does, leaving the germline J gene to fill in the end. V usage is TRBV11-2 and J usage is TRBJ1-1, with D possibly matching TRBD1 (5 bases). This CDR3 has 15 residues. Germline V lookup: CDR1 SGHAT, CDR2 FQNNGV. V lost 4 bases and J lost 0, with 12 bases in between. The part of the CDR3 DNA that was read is TGTGCCAGCAGCTCATCGACAGCTATGAACACTGAA. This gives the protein CASSSSTAMNTE. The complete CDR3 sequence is CASSSSTAMNTEAFF.

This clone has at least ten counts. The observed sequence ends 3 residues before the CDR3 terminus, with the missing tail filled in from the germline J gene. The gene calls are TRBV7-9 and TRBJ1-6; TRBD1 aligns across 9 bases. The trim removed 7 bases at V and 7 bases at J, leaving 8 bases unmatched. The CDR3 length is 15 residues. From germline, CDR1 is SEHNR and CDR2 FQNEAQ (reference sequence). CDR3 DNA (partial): TGTGCCAGCACCTATTCCGGACAGGGGAATTCACCC. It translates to CASTYSGQGNSP. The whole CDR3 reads CASTYSGQGNSPLHF. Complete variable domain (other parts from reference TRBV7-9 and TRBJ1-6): DTGVSQNPRHKITKRGQNVTFRCDPISEHNRLYWYRQTLGQGPEFLTYFQNEAQLEKSRLLSDRFSAERPKGSFSTLEIQRTEQGDSAMYLCASTYSGQGNSPLHFGNGTRLTVT.

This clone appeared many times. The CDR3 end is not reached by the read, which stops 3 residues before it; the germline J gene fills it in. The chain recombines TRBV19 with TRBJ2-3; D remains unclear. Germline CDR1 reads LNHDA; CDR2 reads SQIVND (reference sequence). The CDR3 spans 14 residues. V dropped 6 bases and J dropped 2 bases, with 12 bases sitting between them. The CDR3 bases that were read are TGTGCCAGTAGAGTGACTTATTACACAGATACG. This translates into CASRVTYYTDT. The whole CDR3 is CASRVTYYTDTQYF.

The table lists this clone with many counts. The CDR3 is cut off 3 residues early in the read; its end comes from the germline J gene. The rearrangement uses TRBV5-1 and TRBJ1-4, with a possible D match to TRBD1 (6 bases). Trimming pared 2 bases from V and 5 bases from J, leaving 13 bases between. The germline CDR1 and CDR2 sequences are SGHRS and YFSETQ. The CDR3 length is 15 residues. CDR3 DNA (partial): TGCGCCAGCAGCTTCCGGGGGGCCAACAATGAAAAA. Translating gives CASSFRGANNEK. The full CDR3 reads CASSFRGANNEKLFF.

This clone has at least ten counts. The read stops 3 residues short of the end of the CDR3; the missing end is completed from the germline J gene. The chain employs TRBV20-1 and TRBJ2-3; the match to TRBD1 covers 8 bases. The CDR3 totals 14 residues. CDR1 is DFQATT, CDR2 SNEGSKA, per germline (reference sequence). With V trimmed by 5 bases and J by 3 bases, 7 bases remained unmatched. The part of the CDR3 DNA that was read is TGCAGTGCTCCTCGGACAGGGCGGACAGATACG. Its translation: CSAPRTGRTDT. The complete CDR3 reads CSAPRTGRTDTQYF.

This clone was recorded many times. The chain's CDR3 is CASSARTVANTGELFF. CDR3 DNA (partial): TGCGCCAGCAGCGCGCGGACAGTCGCGAACACCGGGGAG. The gene calls are TRBV5-1 and TRBJ2-2; D perhaps matches TRBD1 (6 bases). Read sequence stops 3 residues before the CDR3 end, and the germline J gene provides the missing end. Per germline, CDR1 SGHRS and CDR2 YFSETQ. V was trimmed by 4 bases and J by 0 bases, leaving 13 bases between them. This CDR3 has 16 residues.

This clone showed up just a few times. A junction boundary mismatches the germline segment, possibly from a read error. CDR3 loop: CACSARDTEAFF. CDR3 DNA, as far as it was read: TGTGCCTGCAGCGCCCGGGACACTGAA. V gene TRBV7-6 combines with J gene TRBJ1-1; D is ambiguous. Read coverage stops 3 residues before the CDR3 terminus; the germline J gene supplies the remainder. The CDR3 length is 12 residues. In germline, CDR1 is SGHVS, CDR2 FNYEAQ. Based on the CDR3 plus reference TRBV7-6 and TRBJ1-1, the full variable domain is GAGVSQSPRYKVTKRGQDVALRCDPISGHVSLYWYRQALGQGPEFLTYFNYEAQQDKSGLPNDRFSAERPEGSISTLTIQRTEQRDSAMYRCACSARDTEAFFGQGTRLTVV.

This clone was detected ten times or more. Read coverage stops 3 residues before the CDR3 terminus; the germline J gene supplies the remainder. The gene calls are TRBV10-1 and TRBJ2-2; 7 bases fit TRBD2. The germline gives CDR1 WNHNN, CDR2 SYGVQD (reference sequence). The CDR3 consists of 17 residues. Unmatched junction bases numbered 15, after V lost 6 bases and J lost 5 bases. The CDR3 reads CASSEGLDRFDTGELFF. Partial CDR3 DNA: TGCGCCAGCAGCGAAGGACTAGATCGCTTTGATACCGGGGAG.

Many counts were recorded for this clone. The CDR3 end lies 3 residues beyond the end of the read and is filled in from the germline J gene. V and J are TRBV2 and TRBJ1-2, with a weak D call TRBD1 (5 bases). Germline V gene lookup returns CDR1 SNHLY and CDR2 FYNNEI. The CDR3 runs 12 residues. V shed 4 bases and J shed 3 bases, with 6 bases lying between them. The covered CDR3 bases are TGTGCCAGCAGTGGGGACTACTATGGC. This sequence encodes CASSGDYYG. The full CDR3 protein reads CASSGDYYGYTF.

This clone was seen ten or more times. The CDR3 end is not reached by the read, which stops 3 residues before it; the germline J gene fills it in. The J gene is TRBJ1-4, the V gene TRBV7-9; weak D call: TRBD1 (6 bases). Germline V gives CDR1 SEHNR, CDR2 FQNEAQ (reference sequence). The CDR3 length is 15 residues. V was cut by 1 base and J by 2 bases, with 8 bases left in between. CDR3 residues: CASSLETGTNEKLFF. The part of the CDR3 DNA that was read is TGTGCCAGCAGCTTAGAAACAGGGACTAATGAAAAA.

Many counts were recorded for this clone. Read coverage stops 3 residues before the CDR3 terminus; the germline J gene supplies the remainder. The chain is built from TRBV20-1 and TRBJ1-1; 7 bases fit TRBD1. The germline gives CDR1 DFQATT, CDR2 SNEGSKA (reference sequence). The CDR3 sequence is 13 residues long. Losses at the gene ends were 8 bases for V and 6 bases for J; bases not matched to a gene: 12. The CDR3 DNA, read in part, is TGCAGTTCTAAGACTACAGGGGAAGCTGAA. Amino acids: CSSKTTGEAE. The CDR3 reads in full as CSSKTTGEAEAFF.

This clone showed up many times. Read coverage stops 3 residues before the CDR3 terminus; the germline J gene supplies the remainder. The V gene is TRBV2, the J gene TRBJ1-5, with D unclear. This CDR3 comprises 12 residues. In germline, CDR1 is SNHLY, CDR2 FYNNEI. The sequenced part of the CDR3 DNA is TGTGCCAGCACCGAGGGCCATGGCCCC. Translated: CASTEGHGP. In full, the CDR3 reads CASTEGHGPQHF.

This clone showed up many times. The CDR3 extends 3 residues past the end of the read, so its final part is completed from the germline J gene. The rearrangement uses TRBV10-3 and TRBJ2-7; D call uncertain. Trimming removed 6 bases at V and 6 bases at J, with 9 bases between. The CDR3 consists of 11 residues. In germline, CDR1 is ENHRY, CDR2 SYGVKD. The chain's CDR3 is CAISVTGEQYF. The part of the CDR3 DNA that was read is TGTGCCATCAGCGTAACCGGCGAG.

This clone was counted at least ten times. CDR3 loop: CASSRSGSYEQYF. The CDR3 bases that were read are TGCGCCAGCAGCCGTAGCGGGAGCTACGAG. The V and J genes are TRBV5-1 and TRBJ2-7, with TRBD2 identical over 9 bases. The read terminates 3 residues ahead of where the CDR3 ends, so the germline J gene completes it. The CDR3 runs to 13 residues. Losses at the gene ends were 4 bases for V and 3 bases for J; bases not matched to a gene: 2. In germline, CDR1 is SGHRS, CDR2 YFSETQ. Combining the CDR3 with reference TRBV5-1 and TRBJ2-7 gives the whole variable domain KAGVTQTPRYLIKTRGQQVTLSCSPISGHRSVSWYQQTPGQGLQFLFEYFSETQRNKGNFPGRFSGRQFSNSRSEMNVSTLELGDSALYLCASSRSGSYEQYFGPGTRLTVT.

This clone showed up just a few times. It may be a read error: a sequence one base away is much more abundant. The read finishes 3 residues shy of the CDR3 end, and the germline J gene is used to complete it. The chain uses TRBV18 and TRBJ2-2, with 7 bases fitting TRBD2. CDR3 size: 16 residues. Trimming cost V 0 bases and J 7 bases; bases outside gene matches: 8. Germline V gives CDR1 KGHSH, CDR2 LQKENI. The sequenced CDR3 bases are TGTGCCAGCTCACCACCGACTGGCGGGAGTAACGGGGAG. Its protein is CASSPPTGGSNGE. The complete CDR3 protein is CASSPPTGGSNGELFF.

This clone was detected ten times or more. This chain's CDR3 is CSGNGQGRYEQYF. CDR3 DNA, as far as it was read: TGCAGTGGGAACGGGCAGGGGAGGTACGAG. The chain joins TRBV20-1 to TRBJ2-7; either TRBD1 or TRBD2 may fit D (6 bases each). The CDR3 is cut off 3 residues early in the read; its end comes from the germline J gene. CDR3 length: 13 residues. Germline V gene data show CDR1 as DFQATT and CDR2 as SNEGSKA (reference sequence). The ends were cut back, 7 bases at V and 4 bases at J, with 17 bases in the middle.

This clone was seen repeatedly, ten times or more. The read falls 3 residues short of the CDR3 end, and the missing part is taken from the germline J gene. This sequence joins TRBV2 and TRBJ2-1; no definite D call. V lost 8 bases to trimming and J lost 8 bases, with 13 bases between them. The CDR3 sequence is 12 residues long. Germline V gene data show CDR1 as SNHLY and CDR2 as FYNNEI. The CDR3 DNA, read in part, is TGTGCCAGCCTCGACATGAGTGATGAG. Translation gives CASLDMSDE. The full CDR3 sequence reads CASLDMSDEQFF.

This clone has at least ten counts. Incomplete CDR3 DNA: TGTGCCAGCAGCTTGGCCCGTAGTAATTCACCC. Amino acid sequence: CASSLARSNSP. The whole CDR3 protein reads CASSLARSNSPLHF. The rearrangement joins TRBV5-4 to TRBJ1-6; D call uncertain. The sequence runs out 3 residues before the end of the CDR3; the remainder is reconstructed from the germline J gene. The CDR3 covers 14 residues. V was pared by 0 bases and J by 6 bases, with 7 bases between. Germline CDR1 reads SGHNT; CDR2 reads YYREEE (reference sequence).

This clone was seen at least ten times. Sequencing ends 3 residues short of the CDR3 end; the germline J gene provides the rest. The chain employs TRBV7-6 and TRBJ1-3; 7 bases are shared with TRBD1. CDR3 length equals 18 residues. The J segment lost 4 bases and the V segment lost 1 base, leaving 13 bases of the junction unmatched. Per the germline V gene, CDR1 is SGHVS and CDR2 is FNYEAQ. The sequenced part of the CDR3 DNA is TGTGCCAGCAGCTTAGTATCAGGAGGACAGGTCTCCGGAAACACC. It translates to CASSLVSGGQVSGNT. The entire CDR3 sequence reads CASSLVSGGQVSGNTIYF.

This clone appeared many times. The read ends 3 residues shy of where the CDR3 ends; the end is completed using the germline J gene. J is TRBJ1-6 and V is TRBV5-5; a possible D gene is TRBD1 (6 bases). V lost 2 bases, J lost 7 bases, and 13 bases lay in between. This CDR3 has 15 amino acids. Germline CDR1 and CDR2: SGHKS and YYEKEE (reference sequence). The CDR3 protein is CASSFLTGNNSPLHF. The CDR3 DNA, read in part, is TGTGCCAGCAGCTTCCTGACAGGAAACAATTCACCC.

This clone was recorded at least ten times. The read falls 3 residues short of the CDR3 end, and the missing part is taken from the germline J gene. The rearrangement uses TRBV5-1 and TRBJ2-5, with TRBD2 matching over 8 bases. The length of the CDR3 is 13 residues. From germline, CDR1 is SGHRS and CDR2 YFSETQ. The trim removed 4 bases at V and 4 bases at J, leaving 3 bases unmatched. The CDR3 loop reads CASSRTSPETQYF. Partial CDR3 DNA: TGCGCCAGCAGCCGGACTAGCCCAGAGACC.

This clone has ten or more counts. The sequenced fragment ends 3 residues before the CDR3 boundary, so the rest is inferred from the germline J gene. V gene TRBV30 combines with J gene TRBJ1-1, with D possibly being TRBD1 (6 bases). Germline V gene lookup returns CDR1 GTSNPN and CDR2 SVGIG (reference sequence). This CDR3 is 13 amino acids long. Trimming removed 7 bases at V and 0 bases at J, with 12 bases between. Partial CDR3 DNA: TGTGCCTCCCGGACAGCCTTGAACACTGAA. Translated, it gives CASRTALNTE. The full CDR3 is CASRTALNTEAFF.

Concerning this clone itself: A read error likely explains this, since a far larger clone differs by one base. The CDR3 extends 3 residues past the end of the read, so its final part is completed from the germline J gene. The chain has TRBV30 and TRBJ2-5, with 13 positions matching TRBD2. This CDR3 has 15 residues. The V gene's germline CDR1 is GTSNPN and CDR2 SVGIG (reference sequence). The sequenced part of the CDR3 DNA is TGTGCCGGGAGTAAGGGACTAGCGGGAAAAGAGACC. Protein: CAGSKGLAGKET. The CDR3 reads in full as CAGSKGLAGKETQYF.

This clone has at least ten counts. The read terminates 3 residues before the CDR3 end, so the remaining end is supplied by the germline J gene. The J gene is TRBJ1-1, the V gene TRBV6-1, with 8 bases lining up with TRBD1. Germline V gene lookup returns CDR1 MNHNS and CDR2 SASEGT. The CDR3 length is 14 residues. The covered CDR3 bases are TGTGCCAGCAGTGAACTTAGGACAGGGAGTCTA. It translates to CASSELRTGSL. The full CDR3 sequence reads CASSELRTGSLAFF.

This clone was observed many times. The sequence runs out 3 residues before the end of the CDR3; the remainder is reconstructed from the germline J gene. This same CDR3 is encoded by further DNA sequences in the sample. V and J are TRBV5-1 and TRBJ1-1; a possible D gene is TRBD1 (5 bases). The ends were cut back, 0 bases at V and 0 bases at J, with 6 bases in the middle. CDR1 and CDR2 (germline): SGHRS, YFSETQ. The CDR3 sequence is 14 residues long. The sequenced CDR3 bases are TGCGCCAGCAGCTTGGCAGGGATGAACACTGAA. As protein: CASSLAGMNTE. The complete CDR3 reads CASSLAGMNTEAFF.

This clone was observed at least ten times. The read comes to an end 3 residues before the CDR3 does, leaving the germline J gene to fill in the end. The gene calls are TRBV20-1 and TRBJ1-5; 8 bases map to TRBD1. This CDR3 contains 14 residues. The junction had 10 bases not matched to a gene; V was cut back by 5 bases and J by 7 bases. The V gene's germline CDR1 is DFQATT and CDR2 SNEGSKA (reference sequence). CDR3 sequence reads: CSALDRASGQPQHF. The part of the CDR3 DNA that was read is TGCAGTGCTTTGGACAGGGCTTCAGGACAGCCC.

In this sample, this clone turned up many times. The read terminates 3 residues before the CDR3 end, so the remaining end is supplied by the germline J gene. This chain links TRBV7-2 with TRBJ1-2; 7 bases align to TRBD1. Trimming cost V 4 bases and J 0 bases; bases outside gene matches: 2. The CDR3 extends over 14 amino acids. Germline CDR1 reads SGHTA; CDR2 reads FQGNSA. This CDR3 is CASSWDRANYGYTF. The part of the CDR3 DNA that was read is TGTGCCAGCAGCTGGGACAGAGCTAACTATGGC.